These 9 T cell receptor beta chains share one sample of origin, sequenced in a study of beta chain features in type 1 diabetes. Findings and caveats of the study: TCRB CDR3s from Type 1 diabetes patients were moderately but significantly shorter in all four CD4+ subsets.

Antigens for these TCRs are unknown. Expressed TCRB transcripts were sequenced, since all the RNA that had been isolated was reverse transcribed. Clones were sequenced by immunoSEQ multiplex PCR, and TCRdb holds only the in-frame ones, with some missing. The table shows under 150,000 clones, with roughly 10% occurring only once. The sample consisted of central memory CD4+ T cells from blood. The receptors shown here come from a man younger than 45 with type 1 diabetes.

There are a few counts of this clone. The rearrangement links TRBV27 to TRBJ1-2; no clear D. The CDR3 loop spans 14 amino acids. V was cut by 5 bases and J by 5 bases, with 15 bases left in between. Germline V gene lookup returns CDR1 MNHEY and CDR2 SMNVEV (reference sequence). The CDR3 region has the DNA TGTGCCAGCAGTGCCCCGGGAAAAGGGTATGGCTACACCTTC. This gives the protein CASSAPGKGYGYTF.

This clone was seen more than once but under ten times. The chain couples TRBV29-1 to TRBJ2-5; TRBD2 aligns across 7 bases. The ends lost 4 bases at V and 5 bases at J; junction bases unmatched: 7. The CDR3 runs to 13 residues. Germline V lookup: CDR1 SQVTM, CDR2 ANQGSEA. CDR3 nucleotide sequence: TGCAGCGTTGTTAGCCAGGGAGGGGAGACCCAGTACTTC. This codes for CSVVSQGGETQYF.

The V and J genes are TRBV28 and TRBJ1-5, with 8 bases fitting TRBD1. Trimming removed 5 bases from V and 0 bases from J; junction bases left unmatched: 12. This CDR3 contains 18 residues. Germline values: CDR1 MDHEN, CDR2 SYDVKM. For the CDR3, the DNA is TGTGCCAGCAGTCAGGCCGGCGGGACAGGCTATAGCAATCAGCCCCAGCATTTT. This gives the protein CASSQAGGTGYSNQPQHF.

Comments on this clone: Other DNA sequences in this sample translate to the same CDR3. V is TRBV7-2 and J is TRBJ1-2, with 10 bases lining up with TRBD1. Looked up from germline, CDR1 is SGHTA and CDR2 is FQGNSA. This CDR3 spans 13 amino acids. The trim removed 4 bases at V and 7 bases at J, leaving 3 bases unmatched. CDR3 protein: CASSSDRGLGYTF. CDR3 bases: TGTGCCAGCAGCTCCGACAGGGGGCTTGGCTACACCTTC.

The V and J genes are TRBV5-1 and TRBJ2-2; D remains ambiguous. The CDR3 runs 14 residues. Germline V gene sequence: CDR1 SGHRS, CDR2 YFSETQ. V was pared by 4 bases and J by 7 bases, with 14 bases between. The CDR3, as DNA: TGCGCCAGCAGCCCCAATGTCGGAGACGGGGAGCTGTTTTTT. It translates to CASSPNVGDGELFF.

The rearrangement uses TRBV23-1 and TRBJ1-2, with D perhaps TRBD1 (5 bases). TRBV23-1 is marked as an open reading frame, function uncertain. This CDR3 is built from 17 residues. The V end lost 0 bases, the J end lost 0 bases, and 14 bases lay between the germline ends. This chain's CDR3 is CASSQSPLTATNYGYTF. The DNA for the CDR3 is TGCGCCAGCAGTCAATCTCCCTTGACAGCCACTAACTATGGCTACACCTTC.

Worth noting for this clone: This CDR3 is also generated by other DNA sequences in the sample. CDR3 residues: CASSSGQGNQPQHF. CDR3 in DNA: TGTGCCAGCAGTTCGGGACAGGGAAATCAGCCCCAGCATTTT. The J gene is TRBJ1-5, the V gene TRBV28; 9 bases match TRBD1. V was clipped by 4 bases and J by 4 bases; unmatched bases: 2. Germline V CDR1 and CDR2: MDHEN, SYDVKM. The CDR3 sequence is 14 residues long.

The chain joins TRBV15 to TRBJ1-4, with 10 nucleotides matching TRBD1. Trimming removed 5 bases from V and 5 bases from J; junction bases left unmatched: 5. This CDR3 is built from 15 residues. Germline V gives CDR1 LNHNV, CDR2 YYDKDF (reference sequence). In DNA form, the CDR3 reads TGTGCCACCAGCCGGGGGGGACAGGGGAATGAAAAACTGTTTTTT. It translates to CATSRGGQGNEKLFF.

In its sample, this clone was seen many times. This sequence joins TRBV7-9 and TRBJ2-1, with 11 nucleotides matching TRBD2. CDR3 length equals 16 residues. After removal of 2 bases from V and 7 bases from J, the junction contained 7 bases not matched to a gene. Germline V gives CDR1 SEHNR, CDR2 FQNEAQ (reference sequence). CDR3 amino acids: CASSLSLAGALNEQFF. DNA for the CDR3: TGTGCCAGCAGCTTATCACTAGCGGGGGCTCTAAATGAGCAGTTCTTC.